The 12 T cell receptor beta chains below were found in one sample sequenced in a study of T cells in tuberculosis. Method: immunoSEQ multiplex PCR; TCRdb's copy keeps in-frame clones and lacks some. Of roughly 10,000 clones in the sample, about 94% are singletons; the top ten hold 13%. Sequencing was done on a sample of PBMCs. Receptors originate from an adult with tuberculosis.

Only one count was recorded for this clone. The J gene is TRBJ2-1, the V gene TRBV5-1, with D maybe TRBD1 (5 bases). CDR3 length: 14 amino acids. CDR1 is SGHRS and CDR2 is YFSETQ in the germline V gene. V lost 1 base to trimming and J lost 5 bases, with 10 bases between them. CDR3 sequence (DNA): TGCGCCAGCAGCTTGAGGGGTCGGCACAATGAGCAGTTCTTC. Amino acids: CASSLRGRHNEQFF.

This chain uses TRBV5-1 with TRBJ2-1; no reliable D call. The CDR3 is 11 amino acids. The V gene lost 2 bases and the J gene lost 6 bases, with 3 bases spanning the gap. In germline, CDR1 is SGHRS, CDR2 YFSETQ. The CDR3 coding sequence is TGCGCCAGCAGCTTCGGCAATGAGCAGTTCTTC. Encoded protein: CASSFGNEQFF.

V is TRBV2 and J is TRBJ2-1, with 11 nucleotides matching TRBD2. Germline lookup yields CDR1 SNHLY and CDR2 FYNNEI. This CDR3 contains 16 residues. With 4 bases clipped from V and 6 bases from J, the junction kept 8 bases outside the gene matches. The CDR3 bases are TGTGCCAGCAGTGTTGGGGTAGCGGGGGGGCGCAATGAGCAGTTCTTC. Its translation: CASSVGVAGGRNEQFF.

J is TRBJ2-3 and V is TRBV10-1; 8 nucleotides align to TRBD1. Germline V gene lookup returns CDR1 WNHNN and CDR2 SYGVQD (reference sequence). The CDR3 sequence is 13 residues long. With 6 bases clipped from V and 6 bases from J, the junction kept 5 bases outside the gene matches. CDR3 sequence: CASSPGQGDTQYF. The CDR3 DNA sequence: TGCGCCAGCAGCCCCGGACAGGGTGATACGCAGTATTTT.

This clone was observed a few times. In DNA form, the CDR3 reads TGTGCCACCAACCGGGACAGGGGGCGCTACGAGCAGTACTTC. Protein product: CATNRDRGRYEQYF. The chain has TRBV6-1 and TRBJ2-7, with 12 bases matching TRBD1. V dropped 10 bases and J dropped 3; count of bases not matched to a gene: 7. The germline V gene encodes CDR1 MNHNS and CDR2 SASEGT. The CDR3 runs to 14 residues.

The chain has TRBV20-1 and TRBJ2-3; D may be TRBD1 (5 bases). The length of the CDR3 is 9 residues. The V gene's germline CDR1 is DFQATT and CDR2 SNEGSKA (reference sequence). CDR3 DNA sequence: TGCAGAGCAGGGGATACGCAGTATTTT. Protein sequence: CRAGDTQYF.

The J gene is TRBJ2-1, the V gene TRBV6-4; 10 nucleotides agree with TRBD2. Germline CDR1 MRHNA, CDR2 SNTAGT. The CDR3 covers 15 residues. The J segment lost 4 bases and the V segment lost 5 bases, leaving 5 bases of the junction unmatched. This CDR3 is CASSPVAGGYNEQFF. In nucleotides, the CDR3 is TGTGCCAGCAGTCCCGTAGCGGGAGGTTACAATGAGCAGTTCTTC.

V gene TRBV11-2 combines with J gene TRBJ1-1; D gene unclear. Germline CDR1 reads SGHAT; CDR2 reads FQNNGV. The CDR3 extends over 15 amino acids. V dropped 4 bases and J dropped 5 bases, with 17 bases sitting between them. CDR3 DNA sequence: TGTGCCAGCAGCTGGAAAGGGATAGGGAGGACTGAAGCTTTCTTT. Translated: CASSWKGIGRTEAFF. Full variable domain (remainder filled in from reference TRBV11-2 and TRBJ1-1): EAGVAQSPRYKIIEKRQSVAFWCNPISGHATLYWYQQILGQGPKLLIQFQNNGVVDDSQLPKDRFSAERLKGVDSTLKIQPAKLEDSAVYLCASSWKGIGRTEAFFGQGTRLTVV.

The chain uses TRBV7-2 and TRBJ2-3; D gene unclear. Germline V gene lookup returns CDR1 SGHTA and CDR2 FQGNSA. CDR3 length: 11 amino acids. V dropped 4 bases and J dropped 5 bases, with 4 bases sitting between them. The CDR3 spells CASSSRDTQYF. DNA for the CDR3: TGTGCCAGCAGCTCCAGAGATACGCAGTATTTT. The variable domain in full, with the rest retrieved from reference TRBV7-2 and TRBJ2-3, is GAGVSQSPSNKVTEKGKDVELRCDPISGHTALYWYRQSLGQGLEFLIYFQGNSAPDKSGLPSDRFSAERTGGSVSTLTIQRTQQEDSAVYLCASSSRDTQYFGPGTRLTVL.

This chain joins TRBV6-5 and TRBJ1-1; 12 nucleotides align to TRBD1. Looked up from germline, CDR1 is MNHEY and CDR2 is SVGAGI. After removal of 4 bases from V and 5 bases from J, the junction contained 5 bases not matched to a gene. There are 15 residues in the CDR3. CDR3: CASSSRDRGPTEAFF. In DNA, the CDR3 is TGTGCCAGCAGTTCCCGGGACAGGGGGCCAACTGAAGCTTTCTTT.

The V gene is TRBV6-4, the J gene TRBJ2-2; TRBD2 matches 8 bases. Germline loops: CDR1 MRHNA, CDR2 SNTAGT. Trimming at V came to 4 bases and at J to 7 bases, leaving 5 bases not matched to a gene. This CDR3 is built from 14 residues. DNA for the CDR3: TGTGCCAGCAGTGCCGAGCGGGAGCTCGGGGAGCTGTTTTTT. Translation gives CASSAERELGELFF.

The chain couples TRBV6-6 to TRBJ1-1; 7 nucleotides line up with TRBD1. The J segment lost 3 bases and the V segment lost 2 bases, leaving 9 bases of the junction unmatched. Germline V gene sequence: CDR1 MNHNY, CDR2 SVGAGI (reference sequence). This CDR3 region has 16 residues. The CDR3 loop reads CASSYGGGRRDTEAFF. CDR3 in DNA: TGTGCCAGCAGTTACGGAGGGGGCCGGAGGGACACTGAAGCTTTCTTT.